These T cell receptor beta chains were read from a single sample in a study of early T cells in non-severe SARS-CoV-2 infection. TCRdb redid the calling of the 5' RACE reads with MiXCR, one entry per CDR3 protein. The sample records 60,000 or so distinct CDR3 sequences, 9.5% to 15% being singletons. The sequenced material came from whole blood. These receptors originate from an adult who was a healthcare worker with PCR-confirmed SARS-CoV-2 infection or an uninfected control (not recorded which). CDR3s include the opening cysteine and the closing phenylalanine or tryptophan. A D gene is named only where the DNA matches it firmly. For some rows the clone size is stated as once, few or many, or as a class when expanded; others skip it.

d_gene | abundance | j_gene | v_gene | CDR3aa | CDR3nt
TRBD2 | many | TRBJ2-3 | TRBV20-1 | CSASGPLAGADTQYF | TGCAGTGCGAGCGGGCCTCTAGCGGGAGCCGATACGCAGTATTTT
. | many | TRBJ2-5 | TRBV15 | CATSRDVGDQETQYF | TGTGCCACCAGCAGAGATGTAGGGGATCAAGAGACCCAGTACTTC
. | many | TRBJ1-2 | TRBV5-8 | CASSLMNYGYTF | TGTGCCAGCAGCTTGATGAACTATGGCTACACCTTC
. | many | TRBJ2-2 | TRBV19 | CASSPQGPGELFF | TGTGCCAGTAGCCCACAGGGACCCGGGGAGCTGTTTTTT
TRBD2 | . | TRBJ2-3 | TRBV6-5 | CASGLAETDTQYF | TGTGCCAGCGGACTAGCGGAGACAGATACGCAGTATTTT
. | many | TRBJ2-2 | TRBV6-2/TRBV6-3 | CASSYPPTGELFF | TGTGCCAGCAGTTACCCCCCCACCGGGGAGCTGTTTTTT
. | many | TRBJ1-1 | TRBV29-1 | CSVGHRSNTEAFF | TGCAGCGTTGGACATCGCTCGAACACTGAAGCTTTCTTT
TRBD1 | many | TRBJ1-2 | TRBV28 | CASSLFNRGTEGYTF | TGTGCCAGCAGTTTATTTAACAGGGGTACTGAGGGCTACACCTTC
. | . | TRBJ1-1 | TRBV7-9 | CASSFLQGSEAFF | TGTGCCAGCAGCTTTTTACAGGGTTCTGAAGCTTTCTTT
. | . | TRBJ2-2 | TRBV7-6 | CASSLKSTGELFF | TGTGCCAGCAGCTTAAAGTCCACCGGGGAGCTGTTTTTT
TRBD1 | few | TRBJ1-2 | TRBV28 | CASSRQGTGGYTF | TGTGCCAGCAGCCGACAGGGGACGGGAGGCTACACCTTC
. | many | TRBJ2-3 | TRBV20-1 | CSASPHRGGSTDTQYF | TGCAGTGCTAGCCCCCACAGGGGGGGTAGCACAGATACGCAGTATTTT
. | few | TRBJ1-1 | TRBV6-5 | CASRPLKAGRTEAFF | TGTGCCAGCAGGCCTCTTAAGGCGGGTCGGACTGAAGCTTTCTTT
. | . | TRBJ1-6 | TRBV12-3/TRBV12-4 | CASTEWFANSPLHF | TGTGCCAGCACGGAGTGGTTTGCGAATTCACCCCTCCACTTT
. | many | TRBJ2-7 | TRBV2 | CASSETDGTSYEQYF | TGTGCCAGCAGTGAAACAGACGGTACGTCCTACGAGCAGTACTTC
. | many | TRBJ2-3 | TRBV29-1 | CSVESRGDTQYF | TGCAGCGTTGAAAGCCGGGGAGATACGCAGTATTTT
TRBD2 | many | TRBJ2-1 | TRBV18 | CASSPGLAAYNEQFF | TGTGCCAGCTCACCAGGTCTAGCGGCCTACAATGAGCAGTTCTTC